At least ten counts were recorded for the clone carrying this T cell receptor beta chain. Its antigen is currently unknown. This specimen comes from a study of T cells in Graves' hyperthyroidism and ophthalmopathy. On the study more broadly: Once the initial diagnosis was made, peripheral blood was obtained before any treatment. Whole-study findings and limits: From stable hyperthyroidism, ophthalmopathy was set apart by a 13 V-J model.

Trimming stripped 0 bases from V and 1 base from J, with 19 bases between. CDR1 and CDR2 (germline): LGHDT, YNNKEL (reference sequence). CDR3 length: 18 residues. RNA transcripts served as the template for amplifying TCR beta CDR3 regions. HTBI primers were employed in a first-round RT-PCR of the TCR CDR3. One entry per CDR3 protein results from TCRdb running MiXCR on the multiplex PCR reads. Altogether 210,000 or so distinct CDR3 sequences are present, under 20% being singletons, with the ten largest covering 50%. This chain joins TRBV3-1 and TRBJ2-7, with D tentatively TRBD1 (5 bases). The sequence was collected from a man aged 50-59 years with Graves' hyperthyroidism. Sequencing input: blood. DNA of the CDR3: TGTGCCAGCAGCCAAGATCGGGTAGATTTAGGGGATTCCTACGAGCAGTACTTC. Translated, it gives CASSQDRVDLGDSYEQYF.